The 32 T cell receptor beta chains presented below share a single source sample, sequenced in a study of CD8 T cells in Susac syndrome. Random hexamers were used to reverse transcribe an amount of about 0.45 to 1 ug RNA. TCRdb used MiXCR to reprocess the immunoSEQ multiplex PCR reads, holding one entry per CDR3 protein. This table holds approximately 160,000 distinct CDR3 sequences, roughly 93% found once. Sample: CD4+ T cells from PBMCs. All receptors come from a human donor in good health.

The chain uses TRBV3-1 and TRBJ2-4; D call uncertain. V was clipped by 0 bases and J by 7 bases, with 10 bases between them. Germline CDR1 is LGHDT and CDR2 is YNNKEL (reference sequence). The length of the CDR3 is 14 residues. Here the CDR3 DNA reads TGTGCCAGCAGCCAAGATCGGAGCAATAACATTCAGTACTTC. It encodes CASSQDRSNNIQYF.

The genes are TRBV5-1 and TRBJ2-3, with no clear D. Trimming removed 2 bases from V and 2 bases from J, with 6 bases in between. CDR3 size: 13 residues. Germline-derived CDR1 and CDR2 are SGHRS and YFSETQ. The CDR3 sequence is CASSFSYTDTQYF. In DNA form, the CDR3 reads TGCGCCAGCAGCTTTTCTTACACAGATACGCAGTATTTT.

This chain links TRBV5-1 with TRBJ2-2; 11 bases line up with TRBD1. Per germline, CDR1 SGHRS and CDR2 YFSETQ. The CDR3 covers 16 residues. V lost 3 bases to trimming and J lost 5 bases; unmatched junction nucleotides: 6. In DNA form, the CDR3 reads TGCGCCAGCAGCTCCGGGACAGGGGGTGGTACCGGGGAGCTGTTTTTT. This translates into CASSSGTGGGTGELFF.

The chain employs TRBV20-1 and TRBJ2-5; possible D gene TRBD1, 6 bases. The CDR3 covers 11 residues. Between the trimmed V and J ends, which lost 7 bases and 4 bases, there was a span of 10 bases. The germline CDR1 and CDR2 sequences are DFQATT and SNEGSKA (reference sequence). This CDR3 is CSVGQRETQYF. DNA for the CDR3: TGCAGTGTAGGACAGCGAGAGACCCAGTACTTC.

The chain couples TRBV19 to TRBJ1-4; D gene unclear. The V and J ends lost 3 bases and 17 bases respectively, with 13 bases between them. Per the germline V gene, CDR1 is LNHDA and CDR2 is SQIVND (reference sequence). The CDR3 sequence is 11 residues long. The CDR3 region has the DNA TGTGCCAGTAGTATGTCAGGACGTCGTTTTTTT. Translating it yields CASSMSGRRFF.

CDR3 sequence reads: CSVKGDRGFFTDTQYF. In DNA, the CDR3 is TGCAGCGTAAAAGGGGACAGGGGGTTTTTCACAGATACGCAGTATTTT. The genes are TRBV29-1 and TRBJ2-3; 11 bases align to TRBD1. This CDR3 region has 16 residues. Germline V CDR1 and CDR2: SQVTM, ANQGSEA. Trimming removed 6 bases from V and 2 bases from J; junction bases left unmatched: 10.

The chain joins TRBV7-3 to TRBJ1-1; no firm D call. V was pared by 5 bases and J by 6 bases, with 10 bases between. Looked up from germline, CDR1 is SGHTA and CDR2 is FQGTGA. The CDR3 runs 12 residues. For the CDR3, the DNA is TGTGCCAGCAGCCCCGGAGGCGCTGAAGCTTTCTTT. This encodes CASSPGGAEAFF.

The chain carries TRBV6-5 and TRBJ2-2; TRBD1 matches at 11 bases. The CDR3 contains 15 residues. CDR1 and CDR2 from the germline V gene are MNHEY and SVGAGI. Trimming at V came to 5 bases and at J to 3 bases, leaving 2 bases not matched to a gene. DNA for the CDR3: TGTGCCAGCAGTCGGACAGGGGGCGACACCGGGGAGCTGTTTTTT. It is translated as CASSRTGGDTGELFF.

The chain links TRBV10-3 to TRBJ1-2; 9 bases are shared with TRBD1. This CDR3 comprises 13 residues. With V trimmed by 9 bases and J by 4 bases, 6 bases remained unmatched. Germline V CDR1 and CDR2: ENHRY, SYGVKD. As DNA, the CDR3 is TGTGCCATACACCGGGACAGGGCCTATGGCTACACCTTC. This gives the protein CAIHRDRAYGYTF.

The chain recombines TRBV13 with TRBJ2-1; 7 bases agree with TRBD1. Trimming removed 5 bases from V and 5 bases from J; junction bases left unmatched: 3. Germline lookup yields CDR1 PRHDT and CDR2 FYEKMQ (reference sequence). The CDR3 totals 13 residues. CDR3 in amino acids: CASSRDRDNEQFF. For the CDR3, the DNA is TGTGCCAGCAGCAGAGACAGGGACAATGAGCAGTTCTTC.

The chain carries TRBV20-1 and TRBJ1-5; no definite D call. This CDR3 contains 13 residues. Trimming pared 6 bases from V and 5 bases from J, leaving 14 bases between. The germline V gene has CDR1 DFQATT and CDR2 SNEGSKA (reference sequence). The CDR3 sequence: CSAQTVVDQPQHF. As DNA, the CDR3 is TGCAGTGCCCAGACTGTGGTGGATCAGCCCCAGCATTTT.

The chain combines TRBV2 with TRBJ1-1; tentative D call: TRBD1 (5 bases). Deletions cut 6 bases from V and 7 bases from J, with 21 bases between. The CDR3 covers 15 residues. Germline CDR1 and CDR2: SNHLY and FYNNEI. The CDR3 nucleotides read TGTGCCAGCAGGAGGACTCGTGCAGCAGGGAGTGAAGCTTTCTTT. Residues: CASRRTRAAGSEAFF.

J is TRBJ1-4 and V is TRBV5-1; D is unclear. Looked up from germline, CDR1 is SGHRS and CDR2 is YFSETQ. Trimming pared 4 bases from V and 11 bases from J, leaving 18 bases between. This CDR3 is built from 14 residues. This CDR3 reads CASSDRTDLGKLFF. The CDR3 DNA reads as TGCGCCAGCAGCGATCGGACGGACTTAGGGAAACTGTTTTTT.

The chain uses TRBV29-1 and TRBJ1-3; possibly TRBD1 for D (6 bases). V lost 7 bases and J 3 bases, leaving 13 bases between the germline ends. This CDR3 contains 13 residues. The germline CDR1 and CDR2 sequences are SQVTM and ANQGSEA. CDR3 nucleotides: TGCAGCGGCCAACAGGGTGGTGGAAACACCATATATTTT. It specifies CSGQQGGGNTIYF.

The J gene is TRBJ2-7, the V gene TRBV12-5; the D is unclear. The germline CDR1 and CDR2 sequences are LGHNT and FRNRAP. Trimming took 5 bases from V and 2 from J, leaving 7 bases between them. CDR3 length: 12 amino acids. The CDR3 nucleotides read TGTGCTAGTGGTCAAAGCACCTACGAGCAGTACTTC. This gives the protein CASGQSTYEQYF.

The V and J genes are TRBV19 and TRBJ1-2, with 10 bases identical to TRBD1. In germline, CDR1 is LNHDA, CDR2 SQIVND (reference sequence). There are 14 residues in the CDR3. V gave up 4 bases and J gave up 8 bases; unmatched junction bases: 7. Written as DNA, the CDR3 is TGTGCCAGTAGTAGGGACAGGGGACCTTGGGGCTACACCTTC. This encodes CASSRDRGPWGYTF.

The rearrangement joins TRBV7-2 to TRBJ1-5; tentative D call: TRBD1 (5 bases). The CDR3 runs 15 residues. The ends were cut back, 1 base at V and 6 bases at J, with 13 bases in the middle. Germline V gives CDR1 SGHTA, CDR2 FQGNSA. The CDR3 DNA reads TGTGCCAGCAGCTTAGGCAGGGCGGCTGGTCAGCCCCAGCATTTT. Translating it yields CASSLGRAAGQPQHF. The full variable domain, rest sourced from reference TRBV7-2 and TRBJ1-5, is GAGVSQSPSNKVTEKGKDVELRCDPISGHTALYWYRQSLGQGLEFLIYFQGNSAPDKSGLPSDRFSAERTGGSVSTLTIQRTQQEDSAVYLCASSLGRAAGQPQHFGDGTRLSIL.

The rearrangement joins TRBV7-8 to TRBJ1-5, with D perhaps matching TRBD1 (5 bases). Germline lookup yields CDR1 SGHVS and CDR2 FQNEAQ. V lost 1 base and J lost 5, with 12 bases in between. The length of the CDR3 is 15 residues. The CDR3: CASSLGWGSHQPQHF. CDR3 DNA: TGTGCCAGCAGCTTAGGATGGGGGTCCCATCAGCCCCAGCATTTT.

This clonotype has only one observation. This chain's CDR3 is CASSYLPDYGYTF. CDR3 sequence (DNA): TGTGCCAGCAGTTACCTCCCGGACTATGGCTACACCTTC. V usage is TRBV6-5 and J usage is TRBJ1-2; D unresolved. This CDR3 has 13 amino acids. Trimming took off 2 bases at V and 3 bases at J, with 7 bases between the two ends. The germline V gene encodes CDR1 MNHEY and CDR2 SVGAGI.

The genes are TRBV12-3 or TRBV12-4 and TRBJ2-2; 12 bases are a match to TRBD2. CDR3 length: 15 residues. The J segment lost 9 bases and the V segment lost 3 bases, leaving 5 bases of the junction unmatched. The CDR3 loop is CASSLTSGGPWELFF. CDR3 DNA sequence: TGTGCCAGCAGTTTGACTAGCGGGGGCCCGTGGGAGCTGTTTTTT.

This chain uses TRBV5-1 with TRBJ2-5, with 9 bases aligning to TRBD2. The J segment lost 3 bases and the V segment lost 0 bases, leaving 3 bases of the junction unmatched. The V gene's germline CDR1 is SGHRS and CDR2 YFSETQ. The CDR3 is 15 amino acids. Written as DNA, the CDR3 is TGCGCCAGCAGCTTGGGCGCTAGCGGGGAAGAGACCCAGTACTTC. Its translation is CASSLGASGEETQYF.

The CDR3 here is CASRPTGGGIQYF. As DNA, the CDR3 is TGTGCCAGCAGACCGACGGGGGGTGGCATTCAGTACTTC. The chain combines TRBV27 with TRBJ2-4, with 7 bases identical to TRBD2. J gave up 9 bases and V 6 bases, and 8 bases lay outside the gene matches. Germline V lookup: CDR1 MNHEY, CDR2 SMNVEV (reference sequence). The CDR3 extends over 13 amino acids.

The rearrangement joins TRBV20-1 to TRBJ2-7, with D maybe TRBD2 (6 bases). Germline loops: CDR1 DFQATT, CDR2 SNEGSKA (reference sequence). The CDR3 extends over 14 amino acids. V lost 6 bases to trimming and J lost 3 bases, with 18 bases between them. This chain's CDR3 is CSAIAELGFYEQYF. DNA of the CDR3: TGCAGTGCCATAGCGGAGCTTGGCTTCTACGAGCAGTACTTC.

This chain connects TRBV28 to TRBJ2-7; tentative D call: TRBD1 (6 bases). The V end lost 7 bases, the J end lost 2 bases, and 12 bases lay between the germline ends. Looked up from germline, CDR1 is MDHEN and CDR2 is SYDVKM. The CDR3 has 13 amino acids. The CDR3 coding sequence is TGTGCCAGCAAGACGGACAGTACCTACGAGCAGTACTTC. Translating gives CASKTDSTYEQYF.

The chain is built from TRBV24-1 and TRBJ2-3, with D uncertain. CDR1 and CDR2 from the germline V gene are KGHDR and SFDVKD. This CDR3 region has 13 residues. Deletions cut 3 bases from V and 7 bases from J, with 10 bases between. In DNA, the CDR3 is TGTGCCACCAGTGATACCTTGGGATATACGCAGTATTTT. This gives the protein CATSDTLGYTQYF.

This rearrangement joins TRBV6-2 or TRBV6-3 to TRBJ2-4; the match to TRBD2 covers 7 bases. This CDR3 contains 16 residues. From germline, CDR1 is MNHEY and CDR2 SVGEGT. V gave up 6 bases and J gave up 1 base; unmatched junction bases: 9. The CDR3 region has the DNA TGTGCCAGCAGGGGGAGCGGGGCCCAGGCCAAAAACATTCAGTACTTC. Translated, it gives CASRGSGAQAKNIQYF.

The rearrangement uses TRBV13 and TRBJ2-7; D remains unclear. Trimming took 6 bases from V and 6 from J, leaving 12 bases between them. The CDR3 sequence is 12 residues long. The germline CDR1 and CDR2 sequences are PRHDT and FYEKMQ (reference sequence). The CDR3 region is CASRLRPLEQYF. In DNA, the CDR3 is TGTGCCAGCAGGCTTAGACCCCTCGAGCAGTACTTC.

CDR3 amino acids: CASSRRDLRANYGYTF. Here the CDR3 DNA reads TGTGCCAGCAGCCGGCGGGACCTTAGAGCTAACTATGGCTACACCTTC. The chain carries TRBV6-1 and TRBJ1-2, with TRBD1 as a possible D gene (5 bases). From germline, CDR1 is MNHNS and CDR2 SASEGT. Deletions cut 6 bases from V and 0 bases from J, with 17 bases between. There are 16 residues in the CDR3.

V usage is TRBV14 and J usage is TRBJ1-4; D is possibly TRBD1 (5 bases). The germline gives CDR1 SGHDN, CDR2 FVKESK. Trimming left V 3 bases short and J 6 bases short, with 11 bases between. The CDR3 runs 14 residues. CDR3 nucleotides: TGTGCCAGCAGCCACCGGGACCGCGATGAAAAACTGTTTTTT. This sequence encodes CASSHRDRDEKLFF.

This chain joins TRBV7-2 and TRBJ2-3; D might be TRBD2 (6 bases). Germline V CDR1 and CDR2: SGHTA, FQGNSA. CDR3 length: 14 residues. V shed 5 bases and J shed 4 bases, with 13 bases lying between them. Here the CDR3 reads CASSRITSPDTQYF. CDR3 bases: TGTGCCAGCAGCCGCATAACTAGCCCAGATACGCAGTATTTT.

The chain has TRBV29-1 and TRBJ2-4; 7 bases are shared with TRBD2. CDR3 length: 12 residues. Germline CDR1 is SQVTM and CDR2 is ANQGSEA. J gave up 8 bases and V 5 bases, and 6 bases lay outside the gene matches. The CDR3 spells CSVTSGGDIQYF. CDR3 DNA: TGCAGCGTTACTTCGGGGGGTGACATTCAGTACTTC. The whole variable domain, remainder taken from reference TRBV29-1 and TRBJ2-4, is SAVISQKPSRDICQRGTSLTIQCQVDSQVTMMFWYRQQPGQSLTLIATANQGSEATYESGFVIDKFPISRPNLTFSTLTVSNMSPEDSSIYLCSVTSGGDIQYFGAGTRLSVL.

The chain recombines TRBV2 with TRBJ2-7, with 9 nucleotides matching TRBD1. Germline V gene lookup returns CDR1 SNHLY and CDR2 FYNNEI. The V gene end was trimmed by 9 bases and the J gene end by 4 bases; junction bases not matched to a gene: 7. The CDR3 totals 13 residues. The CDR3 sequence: CASTGTGKYEQYF. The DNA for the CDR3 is TGTGCCAGTACCGGGACAGGGAAGTACGAGCAGTACTTC.